This T cell receptor beta chain originates from a study of beta chain bispecific antibodies for T cell cancers (dated by TCRdb to about 2021). Context from the whole study: Healthy donor T cells were cocultured with T cell leukemia lines and bispecific antibodies, and TRBV sequencing of the surviving cells was then used to measure how much each TRBV family was depleted. Surface TRBV12 (TRBV12-3) was expressed by Jurkat cells, and surface TRBV5-5 was expressed by HPB-ALL cells.

On the study overall, not on this receptor specifically: Relative to anti-CD19, the TRBV12-3 share of total TRBV signal was reduced by 98.9% after anti-TRBV12 exposure, whereas a nonsignificant approximately 35% decrease was observed for TRBV12-4. Apart from the targeted and closely related genes, all other TRBV family members appeared to be unaffected by the TRBV-directed bispecific antibodies. Every sequenced sample was a mix of normal T cells and leukemia cell line cells, and most of the targeted TRBV signal originated from the leukemia cells instead of the normal T cells. Cross-reactivity of the anti-TRBV5-5 antibody with TRBV5-6 was attributed to high sequence similarity between the two genes.

This clonotype was seen ten or more times. Its antigen specificity is not known. No base qualities exist here, and no much larger clone lies one base off it. The treatment or condition tag for this specimen amounts to: alpha-V12: anti-TRBV12 scFv linked to anti-CD3 scFv. T cells were expanded from blood mononuclear cells for 3 to 4 days using either anti-CD3 antibody OKT3 or CD3/CD28 Dynabeads. The anti-TRBV12 bispecific sample was taken from a coculture of Jurkat leukemia cells with normal T cells and was compared with an anti-CD19 bispecific control coculture. The expanded T cells were grown in RPMI 1640 containing roughly 10% fetal bovine serum, recombinant human IL-2 (approximately 91 IU/ml) and IL-7 (roughly 5 ng/ml). Cocultures combined about 5 x 10^4 normal T cells with about 5 x 10^4 target cells and bispecific antibody in about 0.095 mL, incubated 17 hours at 37°C. Every bispecific antibody was made of two single-chain variable fragments expressed in a single-chain diabody format with a His tag. Healthy human donors supplied the effector T cells, with peripheral blood mononuclear cells isolated from leukapheresis samples using Ficoll density gradient centrifugation.

Unique molecular identifier barcodes were incorporated into the libraries and were used for clonotype quantification. Qiagen AllPrep DNA/RNA Micro kits were used to isolate total RNA, and an Agilent TapeStation was used to check RNA quality. TCR beta libraries were built by 5' RACE: cDNA synthesis followed by two PCR steps using TCR beta constant-region gene-specific primers. Sequencing of the TCR beta libraries was performed on an Illumina MiSeq platform. Processing in the source paper ran as follows. MIGEC, MiXCR and VDJtools were used to process the reads. Clonotype frequency was calculated as the fraction of unique molecular identifiers assigned to a given clonotype among all unique molecular identifiers in the sample. Any TRBV gene that IMGT lists as a pseudogene or open reading frame, and is therefore nonfunctional, such as TRBV1, TRBV12-1 and TRBV21, was left out. Starting from the raw public reads, TCRdb applied fastp trimming at Q25, assembled clones with MiXCR and retained in-frame beta chains. Identical CDR3 proteins give one entry, which carries the most common genes and DNA. These V and J calls rely on TCRdb rather than the paper's analysis. The table for this sample lists tens of thousands of distinct CDR3 sequences; just over 2% of them were counted only once. The ten largest clones represent more than 5% of the sample.

V loses 5 bases, J loses 2 bases, and the germline ends lie 16 bases apart. The CDR3 goes from the cysteine to the phenylalanine over 16 residues. Only the CDR3 region is kept as DNA, spanning 48 bases read in frame from base 1. From a lookup of the germline V gene, CDR1 and CDR2 are ENHRY and SYGVKD. Sequenced here: healthy donor T cells cultured with leukemia cells, sampled from a culture containing a bispecific antibody targeting TCR Vbeta12. The chain uses TRBV10-3 and TRBJ1-5, and possibly TRBD1, on 6 matching bases. This receptor was identified in a human donor in good health. Some clones in this sample may be carry-over from other donors' samples. Here is the DNA: TGTGCCATCAGTACCTCAGGGGAGGGTGGCAATCAGCCCCAGCATTTT. This codes for CAISTSGEGGNQPQHF.